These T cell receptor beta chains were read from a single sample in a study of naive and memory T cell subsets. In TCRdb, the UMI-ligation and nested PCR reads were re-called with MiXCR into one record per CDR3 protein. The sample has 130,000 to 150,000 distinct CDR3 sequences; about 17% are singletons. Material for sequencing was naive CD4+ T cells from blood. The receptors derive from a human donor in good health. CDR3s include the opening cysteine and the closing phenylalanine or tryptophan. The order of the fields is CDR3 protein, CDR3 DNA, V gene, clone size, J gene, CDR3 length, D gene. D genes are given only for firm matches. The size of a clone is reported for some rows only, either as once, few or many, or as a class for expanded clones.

CASSLGQGVIDEQFF	TGCGCCAGCAGCCTGGGACAGGGGGTAATCGATGAGCAGTTCTTC	TRBV5-1	few	TRBJ2-1	15	TRBD1
CASSKGSGSSKPGSCFF	-	TRBV21-1	few	TRBJ2-2	17	-
CASSQRAPTETQYF	TGTGCCAGCAGCCAACGGGCCCCCACAGAGACCCAGTACTTC	TRBV3-1	-	TRBJ2-5	14	-
CATPASGTGGPNTGELFF	TGCGCCACGCCCGCTTCCGGGACAGGGGGACCGAACACCGGGGAGCTGTTTTTT	TRBV23-1	-	TRBJ2-2	18	TRBD1
CASSWVTENTEAFF	TGTGCCAGCAGCTGGGTCACCGAGAACACTGAAGCTTTCTTT	TRBV7-9	-	TRBJ1-1	14	-
CASSLADGTGGSEAFF	TGCGCCAGCAGCTTGGCCGACGGGACAGGGGGATCTGAAGCTTTCTTT	TRBV5-1	-	TRBJ1-1	16	TRBD1
CASKAAFQETQYF	TGCGCCAGCAAGGCGGCATTCCAAGAGACCCAGTACTTC	TRBV5-1	once	TRBJ2-5	13	-
CASSLVGTSGSGSYNEQFF	TGTGCCAGCAGCTTAGTTGGGACTAGCGGGAGTGGCTCCTACAATGAGCAGTTCTTC	TRBV7-2	few	TRBJ2-1	19	TRBD2
CASRGRGAGNEQFF	TGTGCCAGCAGGGGCAGGGGGGCCGGCAATGAGCAGTTCTTC	TRBV7-6	once	TRBJ2-1	14	-
CASRSSAMNTGELFF	TGTGCCAGTAGATCTAGCGCCATGAACACCGGGGAGCTGTTTTTT	TRBV19	few	TRBJ2-2	15	-
CATSRVPFRAPPLRQGHGYTF	TGTGCCACCAGCAGAGTACCCTTTCGTGCCCCCCCCCTGCGGCAGGGTCATGGCTACACCTTC	TRBV15	few	TRBJ1-2	21	-
CASSGRWGTEAFF	TGTGCCAGCAGCGGCCGGTGGGGGACTGAAGCTTTCTTT	TRBV7-2	-	TRBJ1-1	13	-
CASSQYSLSNEQFF	TGCGCCAGCAGCCAATATAGCCTGTCCAATGAGCAGTTCTTC	TRBV4-3	few	TRBJ2-1	14	-
CSVEQGEGADTQYF	TGCAGCGTCGAACAGGGGGAGGGTGCAGATACGCAGTATTTT	TRBV29-1	-	TRBJ2-3	14	-
CASSESAGRYNEQFF	TGTGCCAGCAGTGAATCGGCGGGTCGTTACAATGAGCAGTTCTTC	TRBV6-1	-	TRBJ2-1	15	-
CASSALPGGSYEQYF	TGCGCCAGCAGCGCACTTCCGGGGGGGTCCTACGAGCAGTACTTC	TRBV5-1	few	TRBJ2-7	15	TRBD2
CSARDRAGYEQYF	TGCAGTGCTCGGGACAGGGCCGGTTACGAGCAGTACTTC	TRBV20-1	-	TRBJ2-7	13	TRBD1
CASSWAGPKEQYF	TGTGCCAGCAGCTGGGCGGGCCCTAAAGAGCAGTACTTC	TRBV28	-	TRBJ2-7	13	-
CASSLVTQIYEQYF	TGCGCCAGCAGCTTGGTAACGCAGATCTACGAGCAGTACTTC	TRBV5-1	few	TRBJ2-7	14	-
CASSYRDRGHYEQYF	TGTGCCAGCAGTTACAGGGACAGGGGGCACTACGAGCAGTACTTC	TRBV6-5	few	TRBJ2-7	15	TRBD1
CSAPARARSGNEQFF	TGCAGTGCCCCAGCTAGGGCGAGGTCAGGCAATGAGCAGTTCTTC	TRBV20-1	few	TRBJ2-1	15	-
CASSPSQLDGYTF	TGTGCCAGCTCACCGAGCCAATTGGATGGCTACACCTTC	TRBV18	few	TRBJ1-2	13	-
CASSNRTGMNEQYF	TGTGCCAGCAGCAACCGGACAGGGATGAACGAGCAGTACTTC	TRBV7-2	-	TRBJ2-7	14	TRBD1
CASSPRGTMRTDSNQPQHF	TGTGCCAGCAGCCCCCGGGGGACCATGCGGACAGATAGCAATCAGCCCCAGCATTTT	TRBV6-2/TRBV6-3	few	TRBJ1-5	19	-
CASRTVQVTEAFF	TGTGCCAGCAGAACGGTTCAGGTAACTGAAGCTTTCTTT	TRBV27	-	TRBJ1-1	13	-
CAWTLGGRYSYEQYF	TGTGCCTGGACCTTGGGAGGGAGGTACTCCTACGAGCAGTACTTC	TRBV30	-	TRBJ2-7	15	TRBD2
CASSLATVTQYF	TGTGCCAGCAGCTTAGCGACGGTTACGCAGTATTTT	TRBV7-9	few	TRBJ2-3	12	-
CASSQGQIVGYTF	TGTGCCAGCAGCCAGGGACAGATAGTAGGCTACACCTTC	TRBV12-3/TRBV12-4	few	TRBJ1-2	13	TRBD1
CASSLGVGYNQPQHF	TGTGCCAGCAGCTTAGGGGTTGGTTACAATCAGCCCCAGCATTTT	TRBV7-2	-	TRBJ1-5	15	-
CAWNQGASTYEQYF	TGTGCCTGGAACCAGGGGGCGTCAACCTACGAGCAGTACTTC	TRBV30	few	TRBJ2-7	14	TRBD1
CASSPSRGRYYIQYF	TGTGCCAGCAGCCCAAGCAGGGGGCGATACTACATTCAGTACTTC	TRBV12-3/TRBV12-4	few	TRBJ2-4	15	TRBD1
CASSFLDVYEQYF	TGTGCCAGCAGCTTTCTCGACGTGTACGAGCAGTACTTC	TRBV5-5	-	TRBJ2-7	13	-
CASSHGGGSNQPQHF	TGTGCCAGCAGCCATGGGGGAGGCAGCAATCAGCCCCAGCATTTT	TRBV12-3/TRBV12-4	few	TRBJ1-5	15	-
CASSPIQGRRTEAFF	TGTGCCAGCAGTCCGATTCAGGGCCGACGAACTGAAGCTTTCTTT	TRBV12-3/TRBV12-4	many	TRBJ1-1	15	-
CASSLGVGGYEQYF	TGTGCCAGCAGTTTAGGGGTTGGAGGCTACGAGCAGTACTTC	TRBV12-3/TRBV12-4	-	TRBJ2-7	14	-
CASSFERTSYEQYF	TGTGCCAGCAGCTTCGAACGGACCTCCTACGAGCAGTACTTC	TRBV11-2	-	TRBJ2-7	14	-
CASSLRRGLNGANVLTF	TGTGCCAGCAGCCTGCGCAGGGGCCTTAATGGGGCCAACGTCCTGACTTTC	TRBV11-2	-	TRBJ2-6	17	-
CASSFHSAGTYEQYF	TGTGCCAGCAGCTTTCATTCTGCAGGGACCTACGAGCAGTACTTC	TRBV7-2	few	TRBJ2-7	15	-
CASSLYRTSGRGYEQYF	TGTGCCAGCAGCCTCTACCGGACTAGCGGGAGGGGTTACGAGCAGTACTTC	TRBV3-1	few	TRBJ2-7	17	TRBD2
CSALLAGELYGELFF	TGCAGTGCGCTCCTAGCGGGAGAATTATACGGGGAGCTGTTTTTT	TRBV20-1	few	TRBJ2-2	15	TRBD2